Below, 30 T cell receptor delta chains from the same sample are listed, as sequenced in a study of γδ T cells in repeated Plasmodium falciparum infection (dated by TCRdb to about 2021). For bulk TCR repertoire analysis, Vgamma9/Vdelta2+ and Vdelta2-negative gammadelta T cell populations were isolated by flow sorting from peripheral blood mononuclear cells. Library preparation used multiplex PCR. The listed sequencing device is Illumina MiSeq. Clones were re-identified by TCRdb from the public reads with CATT, and rows with the same DNA were merged. This sample is represented by 50,000 to 60,000 delta-chain clones; around 2% of them were singletons. The top ten hold around 22% of the sample. The sequenced material came from gamma-delta T cells from blood. These receptors were collected from a pool of human donors (malaria-infected and uninfected, not separated).

The sample holds many counts of this clone. The chain recombines TRDV1 with TRDJ1; the D is unclear. CDR1 TSWWSYY and CDR2 QGS come from the germline V gene. The CDR3 sequence is 17 residues long. The V end lost 2 bases, the J end lost 0 bases, and 16 bases lay between the germline ends. The CDR3 loop reads CALGEIWRSVYTDKLIF. The CDR3 DNA sequence: TGTGCTCTTGGGGAAATTTGGCGTTCAGTGTACACCGATAAACTCATCTTT.

Remarks on this clone: TCRdb's protein, taken from a much larger clone, differs from this DNA's translation at residue 14, likely owing to a read error; the protein displayed comes from the DNA. The rearrangement joins TRDV2 to TRDJ3; D may be TRDD3 (5 bases). TCRdb lists no J gene, so it was determined here by aligning the DNA to germline. The V gene's germline CDR1 is GEAIGNYY and CDR2 EKD. CDR3 length: 17 amino acids. CDR3 amino acids: CACDTLDGSWDTRLMFF. CDR3 nucleotide sequence: TGTGCCTGTGACACCTTAGACGGCTCCTGGGACACCCGACTGATGTTTTTC.

This clone was recorded at least ten times. This likely reflects a read error, since a far larger clone is one base away. The same CDR3 arises from other DNA sequences in this sample as well. The chain carries TRDV2 and TRDJ1, with D tentatively TRDD3 (6 bases). No J segment appears in TCRdb, so it was assigned here by matching the sequence to germline. The germline V gene encodes CDR1 GEAIGNYY and CDR2 EKD. Trimming took 6 bases from V and 0 from J, leaving 16 bases between them. The length of the CDR3 is 15 residues. The chain's CDR3 is CACRWGGPYTDKLIF. The CDR3 DNA reads as TGTGCCTGTCGTTGGGGGGGTCCGTACACCGATAAACTCATCTTT.

This clone was observed a few times. The protein given by TCRdb reflects a much larger clone and differs at residue 10 from this DNA's translation, likely from a read error; the protein shown is the DNA's translation. The V gene is TRDV3, the J gene TRDJ1; 9 bases are a match to TRDD3. Since TCRdb gives no J gene, matching the DNA to germline was used here to assign it. V shed 2 bases and J 2 bases; nucleotides not matched to a gene: 12. CDR1 TVYSNPD and CDR2 GDNSRS come from the germline V gene (reference sequence). The length of the CDR3 is 16 residues. The CDR3 DNA is TGTGCCTTTTTCTCCGGAAAACTGGGGGAGACCGATAAACTCATCTTT. This sequence encodes CAFFSGKLGETDKLIF.

With regard to this clone: The protein that TCRdb holds for this DNA derives from a much larger clone and differs from the translated DNA at residue 9, which likely indicates a read error; the protein shown here is translated from the DNA. The chain links TRDV2 to TRDJ1; TRDD3 matches 9 bases. The J gene was missing in TCRdb and was found by matching the end of the DNA to germline. Germline V lookup: CDR1 GEAIGNYY, CDR2 EKD. The CDR3 is 17 amino acids. V lost 2 bases to trimming and J lost 0 bases; unmatched junction nucleotides: 9. The CDR3 loop reads CACDILGDPPYTDKLIF. In DNA, the CDR3 is TGTGCCTGTGACATTCTGGGGGATCCCCCGTACACCGATAAACTCATCTTT.

This clone was seen a handful of times. TCRdb shows a much larger clone's protein in place of this DNA's translation, and the two differ at residue 5, likely through a read error; the protein shown is translated from the DNA. The V call is TRDV1, the J call TRDJ1; 8 bases match TRDD3. The J gene, left out of TCRdb, was set here by checking the DNA against germline. Germline CDR1 is TSWWSYY and CDR2 is QGS. After removal of 4 bases from V and 0 bases from J, the junction contained 19 bases not matched to a gene. CDR3 length: 20 amino acids. The CDR3, as DNA: TGTGCTCTTGGGGGATATCACGCCGGGGGATATAAGCCGTACACCGATAAACTCATCTTT. Amino acids: CALGGYHAGGYKPYTDKLIF.

This clone was seen ten or more times. The mismatch at residue 13 between this DNA's translation and the TCRdb protein of a much larger clone likely reflects a read error; the protein shown is translated from the DNA. The rearrangement links TRDV3 to TRDJ1; 9 bases map to TRDD2. After removal of 2 bases from V and 9 bases from J, the junction contained 19 bases not matched to a gene. The CDR3 is 16 amino acids. Germline V gene lookup returns CDR1 TVYSNPD and CDR2 GDNSRS (reference sequence). The CDR3 protein is CAFYRLPTVCEGELIF. CDR3 DNA sequence: TGTGCCTTTTATCGCCTTCCTACGGTTTGTGAAGGTGAACTCATCTTT.

This clone was seen more than once but under ten times. The TCRdb protein, from a much larger clone, departs from this DNA's translation at residue 5, likely by read error; the protein shown derives from the DNA. CDR3 loop: CALGGLALLPFSLYWGSYTDKLIF. CDR3 DNA sequence: TGTGCTCTTGGGGGACTAGCCCTCCTACCCTTCTCTCTTTACTGGGGGAGCTACACCGATAAACTCATCTTT. The chain couples TRDV1 to TRDJ1, with 9 nucleotides matching TRDD3. The J gene, left out of TCRdb, was set here by checking the DNA against germline. V lost 4 bases, J lost 0 bases, and 30 bases stayed unmatched. Germline values: CDR1 TSWWSYY, CDR2 QGS. CDR3 length: 24 residues.

Comments on this clone: A far larger clone is only one base removed, so a read error is likely. This chain links TRDV3 with TRDJ1, with a weak D call TRDD3 (5 bases). Since TCRdb gives no J gene, matching the DNA to germline was used here to assign it. Per germline, CDR1 TVYSNPD and CDR2 GDNSRS (reference sequence). This CDR3 region has 18 residues. V was clipped by 2 bases and J by 8 bases, with 33 bases between them. The CDR3 DNA reads as TGTGCCTTTCCAGCCATCTCCTTTCGCCGGGAGACGGGGGTGAAACTCATCTTT. Residues: CAFPAISFRRETGVKLIF.

The sample holds many counts of this clone. For this DNA, TCRdb reports the protein of a much larger clone, which diverges at residue 3, most likely from a read error; the protein presented here is translated directly from the DNA. The chain uses TRDV3 and TRDJ1; the D is unclear. This CDR3 spans 12 amino acids. The V and J ends lost 5 bases and 9 bases respectively, with 19 bases between them. Germline CDR1 and CDR2: TVYSNPD and GDNSRS (reference sequence). The CDR3 loop is CALISLYHELIF. The CDR3 DNA reads as TGTGCCCTTATCTCCCTTTACCATGAACTCATCTTT.

A word on this clone: The protein that TCRdb holds for this DNA derives from a much larger clone and differs from the translated DNA at residue 15, which likely indicates a read error; the protein shown here is translated from the DNA. No call exists for the J gene, whereas the V gene is TRDV2; the table names TRDD3, a call not compared with the DNA. Germline values: CDR1 GEAIGNYY, CDR2 EKD. This CDR3 has 17 residues. The CDR3 spells CACDTGDGGYAGAKHIF. In DNA form, the CDR3 reads TGTGCCTGTGACACCGGTGATGGGGGATACGCTGGGGCTAAACACATCTTT.

The table lists this clone with a few counts. Translating this DNA gives a protein that differs at residue 3 from the TCRdb one, which belongs to a much larger clone; a read error is likely, and the protein shown is this translation. The V and J genes are TRDV1 and TRDJ1; TRDD3 matches at 12 bases. TCRdb is silent on the J gene; assignment here came from matching the DNA to germline. The CDR3 has 27 amino acids. CDR1 and CDR2 from the germline V gene are TSWWSYY and QGS. The CDR3 bases are TGTGCTCCTGGGGAACTATGGCTGGACTCCCGCTCGCATTCTACTGGGGGATACAATATGTACACCGATAAACTCATCTTT. It encodes CAPGELWLDSRSHSTGGYNMYTDKLIF.

This clone was recorded once. V is TRDV1 and J is TRDJ1; 9 positions match TRDD3. No J segment appears in TCRdb, so it was assigned here by matching the sequence to germline. The CDR3 is 18 residues long. Per the germline V gene, CDR1 is TSWWSYY and CDR2 is QGS. With 2 bases clipped from V and 3 bases from J, the junction kept 13 bases outside the gene matches. In nucleotides, the CDR3 is TGTGCTCTTGGGGAATCCTCCTACGTCTGGGGGATCTCCGATAAACTCATCTTT. Its translation: CALGESSYVWGISDKLIF.

Regarding this clone: The protein held in TCRdb is that of a much larger clone and does not match this DNA's translation at residue 9, likely because of a read error; the protein shown is translated from the DNA. This chain connects TRDV1 to TRDJ2; 7 bases fit TRDD3. In the absence of a J gene in TCRdb, the DNA was matched to germline to assign it here. Per the germline V gene, CDR1 is TSWWSYY and CDR2 is QGS. The CDR3 length is 21 residues. The V and J ends lost 9 bases and 1 base, in that order; junction bases with no gene match: 26. CDR3 nucleotides: TGTGCTCTCACCCTATTTTCCCAACACTGGGGATTTGCAAATTTGACAGCACAACTCTTCTTT. As protein: CALTLFSQHWGFANLTAQLFF.

This clone has a count of ten or more. This likely traces to a read error, being one base from a far larger clone. Different DNA sequences within this sample yield the same CDR3. The J gene is uncalled and the V gene is TRDV1; the table's D gene call, TRDD3, was not cross checked with the DNA. Germline V gene data show CDR1 as TSWWSYY and CDR2 as QGS. The CDR3 runs to 22 residues. CDR3 in amino acids: CALGAPIHRVPYWGKYTDKLIF. The CDR3 DNA reads TGTGCTCTTGGGGCTCCTATCCACCGAGTCCCGTACTGGGGGAAGTACACCGATAAGCTCATCTTT.

A few counts support this clone. Translating this DNA gives a protein that differs at residue 8 from the TCRdb one, which belongs to a much larger clone; a read error is likely, and the protein shown is this translation. This sequence joins TRDV1 and TRDJ1; perhaps TRDD3 as D (6 bases). TCRdb gives no J gene; it was assigned here by matching the DNA to germline. The CDR3 runs 22 residues. Germline CDR1 reads TSWWSYY; CDR2 reads QGS. V was clipped by 1 base and J by 0 bases, with 30 bases between them. The CDR3 DNA reads TGTGCTCTTGGGGAACCATCGGCCCTACGTGAATGGGGGCCCCCATACACCGATAAACTCATCTTT. This translates into CALGEPSALREWGPPYTDKLIF.

A word on this clone: The protein held in TCRdb is that of a much larger clone and does not match this DNA's translation at residue 3, likely because of a read error; the protein shown is translated from the DNA. V is TRDV2 and J is TRDJ1; TRDD3 matches at 7 bases. TCRdb carries no J gene annotation; the J gene was assigned here by matching the DNA with germline. This CDR3 has 14 amino acids. Germline V gene data show CDR1 as GEAIGNYY and CDR2 as EKD. The CDR3 DNA is TGTGCCTATGACTCACTGGGGACTACCGATAAACTCATCTTT. It yields the protein CAYDSLGTTDKLIF.

A few counts support this clone. The protein TCRdb gives is from a much larger clone and does not agree with this DNA's translation at residue 5, likely a read error; the protein shown here comes from the DNA. V and J are TRDV3 and TRDJ1, with D maybe TRDD2 (5 bases). No J gene was available from TCRdb, and it was assigned here by a germline match of the DNA. Germline CDR1 reads TVYSNPD; CDR2 reads GDNSRS (reference sequence). V lost 2 bases and J 0 bases, leaving 19 bases between the germline ends. The CDR3 has 16 residues. The CDR3 DNA follows: TGTGCCTTTCGCTGCCTACTAGGACTGTACACCGATAAACTCATCTTT. Its translation is CAFRCLLGLYTDKLIF.

There are a few counts of this clone. The protein TCRdb gives is from a much larger clone and does not agree with this DNA's translation at residue 22, likely a read error; the protein shown here comes from the DNA. The V gene is TRDV2; the J gene was not called; TRDD3, the table's D call, was not compared with the DNA. Germline lookup yields CDR1 GEAIGNYY and CDR2 EKD. The CDR3 is made up of 23 amino acids. The CDR3 region has the DNA TGTGCCTGTGACACCCTCCCGACTCCTGGGGGACGCGGCCGGCCGACCAACACCGATAAACTCACCTTT. It encodes CACDTLPTPGGRGRPTNTDKLTF.

In this sample, this clone turned up a few times. The protein TCRdb lists belongs to a much larger clone and differs from this DNA's translation at residues 3 and 5, which points to a read error; the protein shown is made from the DNA. The chain recombines TRDV1 with TRDJ1; D may match TRDD2 or TRDD3 (7 bases each). Since TCRdb gives no J gene, matching the DNA to germline was used here to assign it. CDR1 and CDR2 (germline): TSWWSYY, QGS. The CDR3 runs 23 residues. CDR3 coding DNA: TGTGCTCATGGGGGCACCTTACAGTTTTCCTACGTCCGGGGGATCGTAACTTACGATAAACTCATCTTT. Translation gives CAHGGTLQFSYVRGIVTYDKLIF.

This clone was recorded at least ten times. Given a far larger clone just one base away, this is likely a sequencing read error. The chain links TRDV1 to TRDJ1; 9 bases fit TRDD3. As TCRdb names no J gene, one was assigned here on the basis of a DNA match to germline. Germline V CDR1 and CDR2: TSWWSYY, QGS. The CDR3 is made up of 28 amino acids. With V trimmed by 3 bases and J by 0 bases, 41 bases remained unmatched. As DNA, the CDR3 is TGTGCTCTTGGGGACTGGGGGGATAACTTTCCTCTTGAGTGGGGGATAAGACCTGCTGGTCTGTACACCGATAAACTCATCTTT. It specifies CALGDWGDNFPLEWGIRPAGLYTDKLIF.

This clone was picked up many times. The chain links TRDV1 to TRDJ1, with 10 bases matching TRDD3. Because TCRdb records no J gene, it was assigned here through a match of the DNA to germline. This CDR3 contains 17 residues. The germline gives CDR1 TSWWSYY, CDR2 QGS. The ends lost 3 bases at V and 4 bases at J; junction bases unmatched: 11. Written as DNA, the CDR3 is TGTGCTCTTGGGGACCTAGAGCTGGGGGATATCGGCGATAAACTCATCTTT. This sequence encodes CALGDLELGDIGDKLIF.

On this clone itself: A far larger clone lies a single base away; this is likely a read error. The same CDR3 is also encoded by other DNA sequences in this sample. The J gene is TRDJ1, the V gene TRDV3, with 9 bases matching TRDD3. The J gene was not available in TCRdb and was assigned here by matching the DNA to germline segments. CDR3 length: 22 residues. In germline, CDR1 is TVYSNPD, CDR2 GDNSRS (reference sequence). The CDR3 DNA follows: TGTGCTTGTCGAAGGCCTTCCTCAAAGGGCCTGTACTGGGGGACCGGATACGATAAACTCATCTTT. As protein: CACRRPSSKGLYWGTGYDKLIF. Full variable domain (missing parts from reference TRDV3 and TRDJ1): CDKVTQSSPDQTVASGSEVVLLCTYDTVYSNPDLFWYRIRPDYSFQFVFYGDNSRSEGADFTQGRFSVKHILTQKAFHLVISPVRTEDSATYYCACRRPSSKGLYWGTGYDKLIFGKGTRVTVEP.

Regarding this clone: For this DNA, TCRdb reports the protein of a much larger clone, which diverges at residue 12, most likely from a read error; the protein presented here is translated directly from the DNA. Additional DNA sequences in this sample encode the identical CDR3. This chain joins TRDV1 and TRDJ1; TRDD3 matches 7 bases. No J segment appears in TCRdb, so it was assigned here by matching the sequence to germline. V lost 1 base, J lost 0 bases, and 29 bases stayed unmatched. Germline V gene data show CDR1 as TSWWSYY and CDR2 as QGS. The CDR3 has 24 amino acids. The CDR3 loop reads CALGEPHFSLIRGMRRRYTDKLIF. The CDR3 region has the DNA TGTGCTCTTGGGGAACCCCATTTTTCCCTGATCCGGGGGATGAGGAGGAGGTACACCGATAAACTCATCTTT.

Worth noting for this clone: Translating this DNA gives a protein that differs at residue 11 from the TCRdb one, which belongs to a much larger clone; a read error is likely, and the protein shown is this translation. The V gene reported is TRDV3; the J gene is uncalled; the table's D call, TRDD3, was not checked against the DNA. CDR3 size: 13 residues. Germline V gene lookup returns CDR1 TVYSNPD and CDR2 GDNSRS (reference sequence). CDR3 DNA sequence: TGTGCCTTAAGTACTGGGGGATACGATAAACCCATCTTT. Residues: CALSTGGYDKPIF.

This clone was found many times. TCRdb's listed protein matches a much larger clone and diverges from this DNA's translation at residue 13, likely through a read error; the protein shown comes from the DNA. V gene TRDV2 combines with J gene TRDJ1, with D perhaps being TRDD2 or TRDD3 (9 bases each). As TCRdb names no J gene, one was assigned here on the basis of a DNA match to germline. V was pared by 4 bases and J by 1 base, with 27 bases between. The germline V gene encodes CDR1 GEAIGNYY and CDR2 EKD. The CDR3 length is 19 residues. The CDR3 is CACEGLPTGGYKGTDKLIF. The CDR3 DNA follows: TGTGCCTGTGAAGGCCTTCCTACCGGGGGATACAAGGGCACCGATAAACTCATCTTT.

There are a few counts of this clone. A read error likely explains this, since a far larger clone differs by one base. The same CDR3 is also encoded by other DNA sequences in this sample. In DNA form, the CDR3 reads TGTGCTCTTGGGGACCGACACGCTAATGTTCGAAATTACCGGGGGATATTGCGCGCTGATAAACTCATCTTT. This translates into CALGDRHANVRNYRGILRADKLIF. The chain carries TRDV1 and TRDJ1; TRDD3 agrees at 8 bases. Germline matching of the DNA provided the J gene here, since TCRdb leaves it blank. CDR3 length: 24 residues. With 3 bases clipped from V and 5 bases from J, the junction kept 35 bases outside the gene matches. The germline CDR1 and CDR2 sequences are TSWWSYY and QGS.

This clone was detected only a few times. The translation of this DNA and the TCRdb protein of a much larger clone differ at residue 7, probably owing to a read error; the protein shown here is translated from the DNA. The chain uses TRDV3 and TRDJ1; D is unresolved. TCRdb offers no J gene call, so here the DNA was matched to germline to obtain one. The CDR3 covers 15 residues. Germline V gene lookup returns CDR1 TVYSNPD and CDR2 GDNSRS (reference sequence). Trimming left V 2 bases short and J 2 bases short, with 18 bases between. CDR3 region: CAFAREDPGTDKLIF. CDR3 in DNA: TGTGCCTTTGCCCGTGAGGACCCTGGAACCGATAAACTCATCTTT.

Note on this clone: The protein held in TCRdb is that of a much larger clone and does not match this DNA's translation at residue 10, likely because of a read error; the protein shown is translated from the DNA. The chain combines TRDV1 with TRDJ1; maybe TRDD3 (6 bases). The J gene is absent in TCRdb and was assigned here via DNA matching to germline. The CDR3 totals 20 residues. Trimming took 1 base from V and 0 from J, leaving 24 bases between them. The germline V gene has CDR1 TSWWSYY and CDR2 QGS. CDR3 DNA sequence: TGTGCTCTTGGGGAACGACTCCCAGGTGCGATGGGGGGTTACACCGATAAACTCATCTTT. Translating gives CALGERLPGAMGGYTDKLIF.

Comment on this clone: This sequence is one base from a far larger clone and is likely a read error. At the DNA level, this CDR3 is encoded by other sequences in the same sample as well. The chain recombines TRDV1 with TRDJ1; 8 positions match TRDD3. TCRdb records no J gene; here it was assigned by comparing the DNA to germline. The junction had 21 bases not matched to a gene; V was cut back by 3 bases and J by 0 bases. From germline, CDR1 is TSWWSYY and CDR2 QGS. The length of the CDR3 is 21 residues. CDR3 residues: CALGEPNRGTYWGLYTDKLIF. Written as DNA, the CDR3 is TGTGCTCTTGGGGAGCCTAATAGGGGGACCTACTGGGGGTTGTACACCGATAAACTCATCTTT.